The clone carrying this T cell receptor (beta chain) appeared many times. The TCR beta CDR3 regions underwent amplification using RNA transcripts as the source. With the HTBI primer set, the TCR CDR3 went through a first round of RT-PCR. MiXCR was run by TCRdb on the multiplex PCR reads, yielding one entry per CDR3 protein. Of about 590,000 distinct CDR3 sequences listed, about a sixth are singletons. Graves' hyperthyroidism without ophthalmopathy progression within 18 months was termed stable. Criteria for exclusion of patients were uncontrolled infection, other autoimmune disease, pregnancy or lactation. The sample originates from a study of T cells in Graves' hyperthyroidism and ophthalmopathy. The origin of this receptor is a woman aged 25 to 39 with Graves' hyperthyroidism. The sequenced sample was blood.

The CDR3: CASSSTGGSGNTIYF. The DNA for the CDR3 is TGTGCCAGCAGCTCGACAGGGGGCTCTGGAAACACCATATATTTT. V is TRBV11-2 and J is TRBJ1-3, with 9 bases lining up with TRBD1. Germline CDR1 reads SGHAT; CDR2 reads FQNNGV. The CDR3 spans 15 residues. V gave up 4 bases and J gave up 0 bases; unmatched junction bases: 1.